Each of the 19 T cell receptor beta chains below was sequenced from the same sample in a study of T cells in Graves' hyperthyroidism and ophthalmopathy. RNA transcripts yielded amplified TCR beta CDR3 regions. First-round RT-PCR of the TCR CDR3 relied on the HTBI primer set. Each CDR3 protein is one row after TCRdb ran MiXCR on the multiplex PCR reads. The repertoire includes just over 550,000 distinct CDR3 sequences, approximately 44% of them detected once, and 8.2% sits in the top ten. Sequenced: peripheral blood or thyroid tissue (not recorded which). These receptors were obtained from a woman between 18 and 29 years old with Graves' hyperthyroidism.

This clonotype was detected a few times. The J gene is TRBJ2-2, the V gene TRBV20-1; D is undetermined. The CDR3 is 15 residues long. V dropped 5 bases and J dropped 4 bases, with 17 bases sitting between them. Germline V gene sequence: CDR1 DFQATT, CDR2 SNEGSKA (reference sequence). This CDR3 reads CSAPPPGSGTGELFF. DNA for the CDR3: TGCAGTGCTCCCCCCCCAGGCTCGGGCACCGGGGAGCTGTTTTTT.

The V and J genes are TRBV9 and TRBJ1-5; the match to TRBD1 covers 7 bases. There are 17 residues in the CDR3. Germline V gene sequence: CDR1 SGDLS, CDR2 YYNGEE. V lost 4 bases and J lost 3; bases outside the gene matches: 13. CDR3 protein: CASSSLAGQDLNQPQHF. The CDR3 coding sequence is TGTGCCAGCAGCTCCCTTGCAGGACAGGATCTCAATCAGCCCCAGCATTTT.

The V gene is TRBV5-1, the J gene TRBJ2-7; D not certain. The CDR3 is made up of 14 amino acids. Per germline, CDR1 SGHRS and CDR2 YFSETQ. V was shortened by 0 bases and J by 3 bases, with 10 bases between the two germline ends. The CDR3 sequence is CASSLDAPGYEQYF. CDR3 coding DNA: TGCGCCAGCAGCTTGGACGCTCCCGGCTACGAGCAGTACTTC.

The rearrangement uses TRBV29-1 and TRBJ2-7, with D unresolved. The germline CDR1 and CDR2 sequences are SQVTM and ANQGSEA. The length of the CDR3 is 11 residues. V was pared by 4 bases and J by 6 bases, with 10 bases between. CDR3 region: CSVGPVGEQYF. For the CDR3, the DNA is TGCAGCGTTGGACCAGTGGGCGAGCAGTACTTC.

This clonotype was observed many times. CDR3 in DNA: TGTGCCAGCAGCCAAGCGATCGGCAGGGAAGGCGAGCAGTACTTC. Translation gives CASSQAIGREGEQYF. This rearrangement joins TRBV7-9 to TRBJ2-7, with a possible D match to TRBD1 (5 bases). Trimming removed 5 bases at V and 6 bases at J, with 20 bases between. CDR3 size: 15 residues. Germline CDR1 and CDR2: SEHNR and FQNEAQ (reference sequence).

This clonotype was picked up many times. A read error may produce the germline difference seen at one junction end. The chain has TRBV7-7 and TRBJ1-4; tentative D call: TRBD1 (5 bases). Germline values: CDR1 SSHAT, CDR2 FNYEAQ (reference sequence). This CDR3 has 13 residues. CDR3 sequence (DNA): TGTGCTAGCAGCTCGGGACCGGATGAAAAACTGTTTTTT. Its protein is CASSSGPDEKLFF.

Notes on this clonotype: A read error is possible here, since a much larger clone lies one base away. V and J are TRBV14 and TRBJ1-1, with D unresolved. The CDR3 totals 13 residues. Germline V gene sequence: CDR1 SGHDN, CDR2 FVKESK. CDR3 coding DNA: TGTGCCAGCAGCCAAGGAGTCTACACTGAAGCTTCCTTT. Amino acids: CASSQGVYTEASF.

This clonotype was seen a few times. The junction departs from the called germline gene at one end, perhaps through a read error. The CDR3 region is CASSHRTGDGYTF. The CDR3 nucleotides are TGCGCCAGCAGCCACCGGACAGGGGATGGCTACACCTTC. The chain carries TRBV7-9 and TRBJ1-2; 9 bases line up with TRBD1. CDR3 length: 13 amino acids. Germline V gene data show CDR1 as SEHNR and CDR2 as FQNEAQ (reference sequence).

This clonotype was counted only a few times. Possible read error: a much larger clone is one base away. This chain uses TRBV7-2 with TRBJ1-2; unclear D gene. V was shortened by 3 bases and J by 2 bases, with 4 bases between the two germline ends. The CDR3 length is 12 residues. Germline CDR1 reads SGHTA; CDR2 reads FQGNSA. The CDR3 here is CASSLKNYGYTF. The CDR3 DNA reads TGTGCCAGCAGCTTGAAAAACTATGGCTACACCTTC.

This sequence joins TRBV27 and TRBJ2-7; 10 bases are a match to TRBD2. Germline CDR1 is MNHEY and CDR2 is SMNVEV (reference sequence). The CDR3 length is 17 residues. Trimming removed 0 bases from V and 0 bases from J; junction bases left unmatched: 5. CDR3 nucleotide sequence: TGTGCCAGCAGTTTATCCGCTAGCGGGAGACCCTCCTACGAGCAGTACTTC. This sequence encodes CASSLSASGRPSYEQYF.

The chain is built from TRBV20-1 and TRBJ1-2; 9 nucleotides align to TRBD1. This CDR3 is built from 14 residues. Germline assignment: CDR1 DFQATT and CDR2 SNEGSKA (reference sequence). J lost 5 bases, V lost 5 bases, and 9 bases had no gene match. The CDR3 bases are TGCAGTGCTTGGGACAGGGCACGTCGGTATGGCTACACCTTC. Amino acids: CSAWDRARRYGYTF.

This chain connects TRBV15 to TRBJ2-6; a weak D match, TRBD2 (7 bases). Germline V gives CDR1 LNHNV, CDR2 YYDKDF (reference sequence). The V and J ends lost 3 bases and 0 bases respectively, with 15 bases between them. This CDR3 is 18 amino acids long. The CDR3 DNA reads TGTGCCACCAGCAGTTACTCGGGGGGCCTCTCTGGGGCCAACGTCCTGACTTTC. Its translation is CATSSYSGGLSGANVLTF.

This clonotype was observed a handful of times. The chain is built from TRBV7-9 and TRBJ2-5, with 9 positions matching TRBD1. The CDR3 loop spans 15 amino acids. Germline loops: CDR1 SEHNR, CDR2 FQNEAQ (reference sequence). Trimming at V came to 5 bases and at J to 2 bases, leaving 6 bases not matched to a gene. The CDR3, as DNA: TGTGCCAGCAGCCGAGGACAGGGGACTCAAGAGACCCAGTACTTC. It is translated as CASSRGQGTQETQYF.

The rearrangement uses TRBV29-1 and TRBJ2-2, with TRBD2 identical over 11 bases. J gave up 7 bases and V 3 bases, and 1 base lay outside the gene matches. The CDR3 loop spans 13 amino acids. Germline-derived CDR1 and CDR2 are SQVTM and ANQGSEA. Written as DNA, the CDR3 is TGCAGCGTTGAGACTAGCGGGAACGGGGAGCTGTTTTTT. This gives the protein CSVETSGNGELFF.

This clonotype was counted at least ten times. V gene TRBV7-2 combines with J gene TRBJ1-1, with D possibly TRBD1 on 6 matching bases. V was clipped by 7 bases and J by 0 bases, with 12 bases between them. Germline V lookup: CDR1 SGHTA, CDR2 FQGNSA. This CDR3 region has 14 residues. The CDR3 here is CASIRGGVNTEAFF. CDR3 sequence (DNA): TGTGCCAGCATTAGAGGGGGGGTGAACACTGAAGCTTTCTTT.

V is TRBV11-1 and J is TRBJ1-1; tentative D call: TRBD1 (6 bases). V dropped 5 bases and J dropped 3 bases, with 16 bases sitting between them. CDR1 is SGHAT, CDR2 FQDESV, per germline (reference sequence). The CDR3 is made up of 15 amino acids. This CDR3 is CASSAFRDTDTEAFF. The DNA for the CDR3 is TGTGCCAGCAGCGCTTTCCGGGACACTGACACTGAAGCTTTCTTT.

This clonotype was seen repeatedly, ten times or more. The chain uses TRBV7-8 and TRBJ1-2; TRBD1 is a possible D gene (5 bases). CDR3 length equals 14 residues. Trimming took off 1 base at V and 2 bases at J, with 8 bases between the two ends. Germline CDR1 reads SGHVS; CDR2 reads FQNEAQ. CDR3 in DNA: TGTGCCAGCAGCTTAGATGGGGCAAACTATGGCTACACCTTC. Protein product: CASSLDGANYGYTF.

The chain links TRBV29-1 to TRBJ1-4, with D perhaps TRBD1 (5 bases). Germline V CDR1 and CDR2: SQVTM, ANQGSEA. V was shortened by 3 bases and J by 8 bases, with 7 bases between the two germline ends. The CDR3 spans 11 residues. The CDR3 DNA sequence: TGCAGCGTTGAGCGGACAGAAAAACTGTTTTTT. It codes for CSVERTEKLFF.

This clonotype was seen once. The genes are TRBV25-1 and TRBJ1-6; D uncertain. The CDR3 totals 15 residues. The germline CDR1 and CDR2 sequences are MGHDK and SYGVNS. V gave up 2 bases and J gave up 5 bases, with 10 bases separating them. The CDR3 loop is CASSELVRDNSPLHF. The CDR3 DNA is TGTGCCAGCAGTGAACTCGTCCGGGATAATTCACCCCTCCACTTT.